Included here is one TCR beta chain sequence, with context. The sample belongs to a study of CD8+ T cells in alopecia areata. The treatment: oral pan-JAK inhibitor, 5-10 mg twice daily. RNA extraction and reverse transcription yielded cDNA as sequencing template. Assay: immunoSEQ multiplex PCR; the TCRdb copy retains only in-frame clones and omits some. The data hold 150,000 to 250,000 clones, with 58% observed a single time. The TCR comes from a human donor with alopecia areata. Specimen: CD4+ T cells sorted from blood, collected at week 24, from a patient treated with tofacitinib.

The CDR3 reads CASRSHSRAASPFYEQYF. The CDR3 DNA reads as TGTGCCAGCAGGTCCCACTCCCGGGCCGCCAGCCCATTTTACGAGCAGTACTTC. The chain couples TRBV5-6 to TRBJ2-7; no firm D call. The CDR3 is made up of 18 amino acids. Germline CDR1 and CDR2: SGHDT and YYEEEE. Trimming shortened V by 5 bases and J by 4 bases, and 28 bases separated the two germline ends.